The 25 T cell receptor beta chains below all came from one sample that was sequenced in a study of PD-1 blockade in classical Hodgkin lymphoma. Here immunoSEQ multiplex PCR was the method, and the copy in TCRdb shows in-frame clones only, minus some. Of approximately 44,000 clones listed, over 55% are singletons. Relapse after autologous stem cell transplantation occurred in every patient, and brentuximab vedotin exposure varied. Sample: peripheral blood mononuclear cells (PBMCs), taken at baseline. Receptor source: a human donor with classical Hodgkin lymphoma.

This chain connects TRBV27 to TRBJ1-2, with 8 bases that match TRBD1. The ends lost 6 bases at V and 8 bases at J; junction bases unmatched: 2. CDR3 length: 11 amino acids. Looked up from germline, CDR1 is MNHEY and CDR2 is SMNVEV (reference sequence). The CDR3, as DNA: TGTGCCAGCAGGGACAGGGCCGGCTACACCTTC. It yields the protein CASRDRAGYTF.

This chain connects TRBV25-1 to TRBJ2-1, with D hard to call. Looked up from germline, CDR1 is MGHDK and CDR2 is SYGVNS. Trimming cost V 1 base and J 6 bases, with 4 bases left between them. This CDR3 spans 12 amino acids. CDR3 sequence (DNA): TGTGCCAGCAGTGAATCCGGCAATGAGCAGTTCTTC. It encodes CASSESGNEQFF.

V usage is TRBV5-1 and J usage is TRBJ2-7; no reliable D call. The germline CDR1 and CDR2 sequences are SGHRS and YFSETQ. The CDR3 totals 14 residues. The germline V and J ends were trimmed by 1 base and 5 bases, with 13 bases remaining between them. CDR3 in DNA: TGCGCCAGCAGCTTGATACGGTCCCAAGACGAGCAGTACTTC. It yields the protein CASSLIRSQDEQYF.

CDR3 coding DNA: TGTGCCATCAGTGAGTGGCAGGGGGGGAGATCGAATTACGAGCAGTACTTC. Translated, it gives CAISEWQGGRSNYEQYF. The V gene is TRBV10-3, the J gene TRBJ2-7, with D perhaps TRBD1 or TRBD2 (7 bases each). The CDR3 sequence is 17 residues long. Trimming pared 1 base from V and 4 bases from J, leaving 20 bases between. Germline V gene sequence: CDR1 ENHRY, CDR2 SYGVKD.

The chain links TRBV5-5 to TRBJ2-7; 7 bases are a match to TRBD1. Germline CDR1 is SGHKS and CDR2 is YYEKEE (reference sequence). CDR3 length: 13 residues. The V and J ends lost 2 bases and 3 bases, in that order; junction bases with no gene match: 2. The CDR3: CASSFGTVYEQYF. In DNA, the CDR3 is TGTGCCAGCAGCTTTGGGACAGTCTACGAGCAGTACTTC. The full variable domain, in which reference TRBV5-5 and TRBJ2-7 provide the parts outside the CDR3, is DAGVTQSPTHLIKTRGQQVTLRCSPISGHKSVSWYQQVLGQGPQFIFQYYEKEERGRGNFPDRFSARQFPNYSSELNVNALLLGDSALYLCASSFGTVYEQYFGPGTRLTVT.

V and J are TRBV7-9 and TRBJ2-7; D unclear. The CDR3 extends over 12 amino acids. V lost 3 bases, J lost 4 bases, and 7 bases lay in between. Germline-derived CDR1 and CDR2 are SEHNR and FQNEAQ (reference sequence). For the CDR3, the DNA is TGTGCCAGCAGCTTCGCCTCATACGAGCAGTACTTC. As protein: CASSFASYEQYF. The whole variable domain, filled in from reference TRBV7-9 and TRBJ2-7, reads DTGVSQNPRHKITKRGQNVTFRCDPISEHNRLYWYRQTLGQGPEFLTYFQNEAQLEKSRLLSDRFSAERPKGSFSTLEIQRTEQGDSAMYLCASSFASYEQYFGPGTRLTVT.

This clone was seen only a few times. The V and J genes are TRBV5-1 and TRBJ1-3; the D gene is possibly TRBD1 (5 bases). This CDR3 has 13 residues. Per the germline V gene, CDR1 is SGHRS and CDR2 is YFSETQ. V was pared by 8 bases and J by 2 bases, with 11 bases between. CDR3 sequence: CARTIRAGNTIYF. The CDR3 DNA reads TGCGCCAGAACGATCAGGGCTGGAAACACCATATATTTT.

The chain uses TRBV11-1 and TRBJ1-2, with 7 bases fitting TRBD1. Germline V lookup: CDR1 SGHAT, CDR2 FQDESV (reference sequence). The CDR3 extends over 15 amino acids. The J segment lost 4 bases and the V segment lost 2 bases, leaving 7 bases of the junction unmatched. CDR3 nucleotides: TGTGCCAGCAGCTTAAATAGGGGGCTCGGCTATGGCTACACCTTC. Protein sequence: CASSLNRGLGYGYTF.

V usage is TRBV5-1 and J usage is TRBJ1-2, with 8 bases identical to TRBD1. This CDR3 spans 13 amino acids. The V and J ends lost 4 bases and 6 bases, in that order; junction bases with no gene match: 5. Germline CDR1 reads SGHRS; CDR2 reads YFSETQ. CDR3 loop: CASSGWTGNGYTF. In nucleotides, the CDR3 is TGCGCCAGCAGCGGCTGGACAGGGAATGGCTACACCTTC. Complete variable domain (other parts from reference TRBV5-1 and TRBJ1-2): KAGVTQTPRYLIKTRGQQVTLSCSPISGHRSVSWYQQTPGQGLQFLFEYFSETQRNKGNFPGRFSGRQFSNSRSEMNVSTLELGDSALYLCASSGWTGNGYTFGSGTRLTVV.

The CDR3 reads CASKGQGPLGRAFF. CDR3 DNA: TGTGCCAGCAAGGGACAGGGGCCCCTAGGAAGAGCTTTCTTT. This rearrangement joins TRBV2 to TRBJ1-1; 10 bases agree with TRBD1. Per the germline V gene, CDR1 is SNHLY and CDR2 is FYNNEI. The CDR3 consists of 14 residues. Unmatched junction bases numbered 12, after V lost 7 bases and J lost 10 bases.

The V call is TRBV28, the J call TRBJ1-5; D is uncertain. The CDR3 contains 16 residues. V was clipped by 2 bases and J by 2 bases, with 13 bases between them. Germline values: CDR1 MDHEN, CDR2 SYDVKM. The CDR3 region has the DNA TGTGCCAGCAGTTTAGTTCCGGGGTCGCGCAATCAGCCCCAGCATTTT. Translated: CASSLVPGSRNQPQHF. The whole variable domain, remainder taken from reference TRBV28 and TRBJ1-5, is DVKVTQSSRYLVKRTGEKVFLECVQDMDHENMFWYRQDPGLGLRLIYFSYDVKMKEKGDIPEGYSVSREKKERFSLILESASTNQTSMYLCASSLVPGSRNQPQHFGDGTRLSIL.

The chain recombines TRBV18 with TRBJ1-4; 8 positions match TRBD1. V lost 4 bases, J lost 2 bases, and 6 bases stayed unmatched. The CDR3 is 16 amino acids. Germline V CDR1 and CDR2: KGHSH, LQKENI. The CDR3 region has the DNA TGTGCCAGCTCACTAAACGGACAGGGCACTAATGAAAAACTGTTTTTT. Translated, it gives CASSLNGQGTNEKLFF.

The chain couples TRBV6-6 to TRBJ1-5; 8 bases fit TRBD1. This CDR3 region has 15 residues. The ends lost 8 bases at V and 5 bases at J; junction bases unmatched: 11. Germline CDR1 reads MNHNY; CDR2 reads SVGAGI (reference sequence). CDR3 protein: CASALTGQGDQPQHF. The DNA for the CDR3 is TGTGCCAGCGCGTTAACAGGACAGGGAGATCAGCCCCAGCATTTT.

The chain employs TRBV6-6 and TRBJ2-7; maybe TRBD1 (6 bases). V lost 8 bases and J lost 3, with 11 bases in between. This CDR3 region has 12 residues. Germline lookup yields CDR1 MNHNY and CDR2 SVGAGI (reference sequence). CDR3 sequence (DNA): TGTGCCAGCCACAGGGCCCTCTACGAGCAGTACTTC. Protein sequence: CASHRALYEQYF.

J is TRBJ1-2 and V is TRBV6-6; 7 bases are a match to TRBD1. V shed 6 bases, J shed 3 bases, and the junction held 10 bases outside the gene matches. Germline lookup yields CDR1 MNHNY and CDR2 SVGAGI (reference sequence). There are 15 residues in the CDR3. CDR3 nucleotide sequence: TGTGCCAGCAGACCCCGGGGGGACAGACACTATGGCTACACCTTC. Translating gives CASRPRGDRHYGYTF.

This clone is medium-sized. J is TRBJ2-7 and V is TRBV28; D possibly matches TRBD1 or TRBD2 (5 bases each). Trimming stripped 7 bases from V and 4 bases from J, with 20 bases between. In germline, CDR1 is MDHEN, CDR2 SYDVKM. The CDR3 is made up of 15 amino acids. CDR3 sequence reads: CASILGRGVRYEQYF. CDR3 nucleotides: TGTGCCAGCATCCTAGGCAGAGGGGTTCGTTACGAGCAGTACTTC.

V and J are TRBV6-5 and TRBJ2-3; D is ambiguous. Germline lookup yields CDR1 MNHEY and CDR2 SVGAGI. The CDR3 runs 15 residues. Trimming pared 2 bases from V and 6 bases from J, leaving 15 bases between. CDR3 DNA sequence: TGTGCCAGCAGTTACCCGGCAGGAGCCGTTGATACGCAGTATTTT. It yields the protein CASSYPAGAVDTQYF.

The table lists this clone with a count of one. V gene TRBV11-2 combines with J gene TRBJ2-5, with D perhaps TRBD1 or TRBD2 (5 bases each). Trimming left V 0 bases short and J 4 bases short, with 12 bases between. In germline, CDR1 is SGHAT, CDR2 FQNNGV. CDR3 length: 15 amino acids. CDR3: CASSLDWGRGETQYF. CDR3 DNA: TGTGCCAGCAGCTTAGATTGGGGACGCGGAGAGACCCAGTACTTC.

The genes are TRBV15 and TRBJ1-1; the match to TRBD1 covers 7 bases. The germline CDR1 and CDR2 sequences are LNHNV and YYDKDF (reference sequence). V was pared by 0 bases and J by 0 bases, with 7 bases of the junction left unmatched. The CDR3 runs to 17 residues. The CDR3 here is CATSRDRDSRMNTEAFF. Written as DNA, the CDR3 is TGTGCCACCAGCAGAGATAGGGACAGCCGAATGAACACTGAAGCTTTCTTT.

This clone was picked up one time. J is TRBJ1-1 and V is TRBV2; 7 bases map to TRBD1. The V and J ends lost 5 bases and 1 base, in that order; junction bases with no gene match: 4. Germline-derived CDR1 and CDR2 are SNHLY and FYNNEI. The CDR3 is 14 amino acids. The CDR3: CASSRQGSNTEAFF. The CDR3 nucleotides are TGTGCCAGCAGTCGACAGGGATCGAACACTGAAGCTTTCTTT.

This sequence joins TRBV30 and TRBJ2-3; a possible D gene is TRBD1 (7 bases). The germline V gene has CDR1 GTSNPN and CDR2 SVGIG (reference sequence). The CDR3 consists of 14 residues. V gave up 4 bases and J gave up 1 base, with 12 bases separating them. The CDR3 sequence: CAWNRGLGTDTQYF. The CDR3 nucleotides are TGTGCCTGGAACAGGGGACTTGGCACAGATACGCAGTATTTT.

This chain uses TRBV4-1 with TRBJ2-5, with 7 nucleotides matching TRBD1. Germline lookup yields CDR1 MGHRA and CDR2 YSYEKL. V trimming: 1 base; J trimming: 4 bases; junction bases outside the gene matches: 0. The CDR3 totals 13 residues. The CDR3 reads CASSQGQGETQYF. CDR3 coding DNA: TGCGCCAGCAGCCAAGGACAGGGAGAGACCCAGTACTTC.

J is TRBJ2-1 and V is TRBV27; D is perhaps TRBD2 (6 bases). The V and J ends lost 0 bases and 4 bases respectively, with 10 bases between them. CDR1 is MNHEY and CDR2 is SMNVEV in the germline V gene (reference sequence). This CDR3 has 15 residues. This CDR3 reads CASSLSGTFYNEQFF. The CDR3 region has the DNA TGTGCCAGCAGTTTATCGGGGACTTTTTACAATGAGCAGTTCTTC.

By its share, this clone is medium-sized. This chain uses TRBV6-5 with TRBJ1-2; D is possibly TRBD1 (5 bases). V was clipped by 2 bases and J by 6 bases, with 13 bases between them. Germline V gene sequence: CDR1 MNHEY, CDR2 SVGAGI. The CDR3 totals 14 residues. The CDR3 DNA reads TGTGCCAGCAGTTACGCTACAGGTGCCGATGGCTACACCTTC. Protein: CASSYATGADGYTF.

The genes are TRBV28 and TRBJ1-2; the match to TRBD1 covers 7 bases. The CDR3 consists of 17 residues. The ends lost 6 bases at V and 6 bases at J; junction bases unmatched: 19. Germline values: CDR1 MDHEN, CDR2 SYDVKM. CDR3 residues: CASRPSNLAQGVDGYTF. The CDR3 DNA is TGTGCCAGCAGACCTTCTAACTTGGCGCAGGGGGTGGATGGCTACACCTTC.